This TCR beta chain was sequenced in a study of blood T cell repertoires in COVID-19. Study in general: PBMCs, B-cell-depleted T cells, or T cells were the source of the cDNA or gDNA that made up the material.

This clone was counted a few times. The CDR3 has 15 residues. Germline values: CDR1 SGHTS, CDR2 YDEGEE. Trimming stripped 0 bases from V and 0 bases from J, with 7 bases between. In the original processing: Reference gene primer amplification gave nucleated cell count estimates. Produced via immunoSEQ multiplex PCR; TCRdb's table is partial and in-frame only. The DNA was the basis for D and trimming; V, J and clone size are from that table. The sample lists about 51,000 clones, about nine tenths seen once, with under 8.5% in the top ten. This clonotype was sampled from a man over 45 with active COVID-19. The chain uses TRBV5-8 and TRBJ1-5; D perhaps matches TRBD1 (5 bases). Sequences were obtained from peripheral blood. CDR3: CASSLEGISNQPQHF. Here the CDR3 DNA reads TGTGCCAGCAGCTTGGAGGGGATTAGCAATCAGCCCCAGCATTTT. Full variable domain (outside the CDR3, taken from reference TRBV5-8 and TRBJ1-5): EAGVTQSPTHLIKTRGQQATLRCSPISGHTSVYWYQQALGLGLQFLLWYDEGEERNRGNFPPRFSGRQFPNYSSELNVNALELEDSALYLCASSLEGISNQPQHFGDGTRLSIL.